Each of the 3 T cell receptor beta chains below was sequenced from the same sample in a study of vaccination and CD4 T cells after COVID-19. Scientists ran DNA taken from cultured CD4+ T cells through the Oncomine TCR Beta short-read assay for sequencing. TCRdb recomputed calls from the PCR reads with MiXCR, one row per CDR3 protein. The sample has more than 15,000 distinct CDR3 sequences; about 59% are singletons. No antigens are known for them. Noted treatment: approximately 10-day PBMC culture with coronavirus spike peptide pools or control peptides (ViraFEST assay). Sample: CD4+ T cells from blood, cultured in vitro, taken before SARS-CoV-2 vaccination. The receptors were sampled from a human donor who had recovered from COVID-19.

The V call is TRBV5-1, the J call TRBJ2-1; TRBD2 aligns across 10 bases. This CDR3 has 17 amino acids. Trimming removed 4 bases from V and 0 bases from J; junction bases left unmatched: 7. The germline V gene has CDR1 SGHRS and CDR2 YFSETQ. The CDR3: CASSRVAGGNSYNEQFF. In nucleotides, the CDR3 is TGCGCCAGCAGCAGAGTAGCGGGAGGTAACTCCTACAATGAGCAGTTCTTC.

V is TRBV19 and J is TRBJ2-7; D uncertain. The CDR3 has 12 residues. The germline CDR1 and CDR2 sequences are LNHDA and SQIVND (reference sequence). V shed 5 bases and J shed 0 bases, with 5 bases lying between them. CDR3 amino acids: CASSVNSYEQYF. In DNA, the CDR3 is TGTGCCAGTAGTGTCAACTCCTACGAGCAGTACTTC.

This clonotype was observed a handful of times. The chain recombines TRBV15 with TRBJ2-7, with a tentative D call TRBD1 (5 bases). Germline V gene data show CDR1 as LNHNV and CDR2 as YYDKDF (reference sequence). Between the trimmed V and J ends, which lost 11 bases and 2 bases, there was a span of 16 bases. The CDR3 extends over 13 amino acids. The CDR3 protein is CAAGNPSTYEQYF. The CDR3 DNA sequence: TGTGCCGCAGGGAACCCATCCACCTACGAGCAGTACTTC.